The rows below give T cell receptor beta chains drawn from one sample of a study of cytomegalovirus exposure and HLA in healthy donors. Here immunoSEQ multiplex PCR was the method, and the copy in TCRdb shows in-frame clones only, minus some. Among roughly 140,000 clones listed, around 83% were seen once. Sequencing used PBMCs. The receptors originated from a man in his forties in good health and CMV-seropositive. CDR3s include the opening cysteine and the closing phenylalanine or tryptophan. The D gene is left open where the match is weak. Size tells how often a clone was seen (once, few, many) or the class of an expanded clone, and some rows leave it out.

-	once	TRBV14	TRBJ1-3	TGTGCCAGCAGCCAATTAATAAGCGGAAACACCATATATTTT	CASSQLISGNTIYF
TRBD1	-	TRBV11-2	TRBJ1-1	TGTGCCAGCAGCTTAGGTATTACAGGGGGTGGGGAAGCTTTCTTT	CASSLGITGGGEAFF
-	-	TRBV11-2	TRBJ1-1	TGTGCCAGCAGCTTACAGGGATTTTCTGAAGCTTTCTTT	CASSLQGFSEAFF
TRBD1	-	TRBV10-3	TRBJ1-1	TGTGCCATCAGTGAGAGGACAGGGAGAGCTGAAGCTTTCTTT	CAISERTGRAEAFF
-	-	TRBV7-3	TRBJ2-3	TGTGCCAGCAGCTTAAACTTACAGGGAGATACGCAGTATTTT	CASSLNLQGDTQYF
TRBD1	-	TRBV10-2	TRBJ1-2	TGCGCCAGCAGTGCGGTCATAGACTCCGGGACAGATGGTGGCTACACCTTC	CASSAVIDSGTDGGYTF
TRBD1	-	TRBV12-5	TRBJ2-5	TGTGCTAGTGGTCCAACATGGGACAGGGCGCCGAGAGAGACCCAGTACTTC	CASGPTWDRAPRETQYF
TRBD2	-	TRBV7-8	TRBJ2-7	TGTGCCAGCAGCCAAGAGGCTAGCGGGAGCTACGAGCAGTACTTC	CASSQEASGSYEQYF
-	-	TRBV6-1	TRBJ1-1	TGTGCCAGCAGTACGGACAGAGAAGCTTTCTTT	CASSTDREAFF
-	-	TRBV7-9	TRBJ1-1	TGTGCCAGCTCTCCTCCCACGCGGGGGGGATTTAACACTGAAGCTTTCTTT	CASSPPTRGGFNTEAFF
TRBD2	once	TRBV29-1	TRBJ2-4	TGCAGCGTGGAAGCGGGAGGGGGATACATTCAGTACTTC	CSVEAGGGYIQYF
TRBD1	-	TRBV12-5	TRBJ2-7	TGTGCTAGTGGTTCCCGGGACAGGGGTTACGAGCAGTACTTC	CASGSRDRGYEQYF
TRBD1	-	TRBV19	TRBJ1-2	TGTGCCAGTAGTAGCAGACAGGGGGCAGAGAACTATGGCTACACCTTC	CASSSRQGAENYGYTF
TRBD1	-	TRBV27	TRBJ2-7	TGTGCCAGCAGTTTGGGACAGGGATTTTACGAGCAGTACTTC	CASSLGQGFYEQYF
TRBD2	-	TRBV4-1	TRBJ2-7	TGCGCCAGCAGCCAAGATAAGCGGGAGAGATCCTACGAGCAGTACTTC	CASSQDKRERSYEQYF
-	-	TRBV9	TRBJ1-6	TGTGCCAGCAGCCTTGGCAGGGGTCGTAATTCACCCCTCCACTTT	CASSLGRGRNSPLHF
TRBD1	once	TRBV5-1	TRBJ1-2	TGCGCCAGCAGCCAGGACAGGGGGTTAGGCTACACCTTC	CASSQDRGLGYTF
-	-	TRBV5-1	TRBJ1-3	TGCGCCAGCAGCGACACGAGCGGAAACACCATATATTTT	CASSDTSGNTIYF
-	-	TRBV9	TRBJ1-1	TGTGCCAGCAGCGTAGGGGCAGGGGAGAACACTGAAGCTTTCTTT	CASSVGAGENTEAFF
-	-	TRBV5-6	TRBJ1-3	TGTGCCAGCAGCCTCCTGTCTGGAAACACCATATATTTT	CASSLLSGNTIYF
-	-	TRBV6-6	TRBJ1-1	TGTGCCACCGAGGGTTTTATTATGAACACTGAAGCTTTCTTT	CATEGFIMNTEAFF
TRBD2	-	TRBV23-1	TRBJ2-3	TGCGCCAGCAGTCACGGGACTAGCGGGAGTCGATCAGATACGCAGTATTTT	CASSHGTSGSRSDTQYF
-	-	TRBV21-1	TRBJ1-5	TGTGCCAGCAGCAAATCAGGGTCCGGCAATCAGCCCCAGCATTTT	CASSKSGSGNQPQHF
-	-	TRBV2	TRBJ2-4	TGTGCCAGCAGAATTGGAGGACAAAACATTCAGTACTTC	CASRIGGQNIQYF
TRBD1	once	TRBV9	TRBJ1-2	TGTGCCAGCAGGCCCATAGACAGGGTGTCCCATGGCTACACCTTC	CASRPIDRVSHGYTF
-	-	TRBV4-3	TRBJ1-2	TGCGCCAGCAGCCAAGAAGGACAGAACTATGGCTACACCTTC	CASSQEGQNYGYTF
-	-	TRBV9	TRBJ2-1	TGTGCCAGCAGCGTAGTTGGCACACAAAGTGAGCAGTTCTTC	CASSVVGTQSEQFF
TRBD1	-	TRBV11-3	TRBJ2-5	TGTGCCAGCAGCACCGGGACAGGGGGCATGGAGACCCAGTACTTC	CASSTGTGGMETQYF
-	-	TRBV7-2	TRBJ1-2	TGTGCCAGCAGCTTTACAGGGAACTATGGCTACACCTTC	CASSFTGNYGYTF
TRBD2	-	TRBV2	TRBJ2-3	TGTGCCAGCAGGGGGCTTGCGGGAGCAGATACGCAGTATTTT	CASRGLAGADTQYF
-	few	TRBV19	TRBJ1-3	TGTGCCACCGCACCAGGGTACTCTGGAAACACCATATATTTT	CATAPGYSGNTIYF
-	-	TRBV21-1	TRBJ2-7	TGTGCCAGCAGCAAACAGGTGGAAACTAGCGGGACCTACGAGCAGTACTTC	CASSKQVETSGTYEQYF
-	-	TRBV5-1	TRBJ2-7	TGCGCCAGCAGGTTTCATCCGGGGACCTACGAGCAGTACTTC	CASRFHPGTYEQYF
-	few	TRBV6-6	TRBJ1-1	TGTGCCAGCAGTTACTCGTGGGGGGGGAACACTGAAGCTTTCTTT	CASSYSWGGNTEAFF
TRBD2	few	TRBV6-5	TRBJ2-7	TGTGCCAGCAGGCGGGGGGGCATCCCCTACGAGCAGTACTTC	CASRRGGIPYEQYF
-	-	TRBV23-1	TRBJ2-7	TGCGCCAGCAGTCCCTTGGGACAGAAGGTGGCCCCGGGAGCCTACGAGCAGTACTTC	CASSPLGQKVAPGAYEQYF
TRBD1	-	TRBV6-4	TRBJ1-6	TGTGCCAGCAGAGAACAGGGGATCTATAATTCACCCCTCCACTTT	CASREQGIYNSPLHF
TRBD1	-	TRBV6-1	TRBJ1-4	TGTGCCAGCAGCAAGGGACAGATCAATGAAAAACTGTTTTTT	CASSKGQINEKLFF
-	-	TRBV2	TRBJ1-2	TGTGCCAGCAGTGACAGGGAATCTTACCATGGCTACACCTTC	CASSDRESYHGYTF
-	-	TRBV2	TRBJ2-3	TGTGCCAGCAGTGTCACTAGGCCTCGGGATACGCAGTATTTT	CASSVTRPRDTQYF
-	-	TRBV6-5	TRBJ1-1	TGTGCCAGCAGATTAGCTCTGGTGTACACTGAAGCTTTCTTT	CASRLALVYTEAFF
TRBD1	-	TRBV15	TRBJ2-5	TGTGCCACCAGCAGAGGGGTAGGGGGCGTGGAGACCCAGTACTTC	CATSRGVGGVETQYF
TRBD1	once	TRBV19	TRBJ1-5	TGTGCCAGTGGAACACAGGGGGCGAATCAGCCCCAGCATTTT	CASGTQGANQPQHF
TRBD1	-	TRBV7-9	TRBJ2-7	TGTGCCAGCAGCTCCGGACAGGGGGTCTCCTACGAGCAGTACTTC	CASSSGQGVSYEQYF
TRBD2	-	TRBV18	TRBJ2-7	TGTGCCAGCTCACCACAGGGCGGGGGGTACTCCTACGAGCAGTACTTC	CASSPQGGGYSYEQYF
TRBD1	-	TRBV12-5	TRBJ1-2	TGTGCTAGTGGTTTCCCCTCACAGGGGAATTATGGCTACACCTTC	CASGFPSQGNYGYTF
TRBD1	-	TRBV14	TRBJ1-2	TGTGCCAGCAGCCAAGGGTCGGACAGGGCCTATGGCTACACCTTC	CASSQGSDRAYGYTF
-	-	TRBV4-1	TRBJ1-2	TGCGCCAGCAGCCAAGAGCAGATGGACAACGGCTACACCTTC	CASSQEQMDNGYTF